Presented here are 20 T cell receptor beta chains from one specimen sequenced in a study of vaccination and CD4 T cells after COVID-19 (dated by TCRdb to 2022 to 2024). Preparation of the library involved PCR. Instrument used: Illumina iSeq 100. DNA from cultured CD4+ T cells underwent TCR sequencing with the Oncomine TCR Beta short-read assay at the Johns Hopkins FTIC core. TCRdb redid the processing of the public reads, applying fastp at Q25 and MiXCR, and retained in-frame beta chains. Merged by CDR3 protein, the rows form single entries marked with the most common genes and DNA. The sample records about 19,000 distinct CDR3 sequences, 38% of which are singletons. Around 14% of the sample is in the top ten clones. Read against the paper, the sample's treatment or condition label means: 10-day PBMC culture with coronavirus spike peptide pools or control peptides (ViraFEST assay). These TCRs are of unknown antigen specificity.

Material: cultured CD4+ T cells from blood. The source of these receptors is a human donor with COVID-19.

The chain joins TRBV7-3 to TRBJ2-7; no definite D call. Germline CDR1 reads SGHTA; CDR2 reads FQGTGA. V was clipped by 0 bases and J by 6 bases, with 9 bases between them. This CDR3 is built from 13 residues. The DNA for the CDR3 is TGTGCCAGCAGCTTAACGGCCGGGTTCGAGCAGTACTTC. This codes for CASSLTAGFEQYF.

V is TRBV7-6 and J is TRBJ2-7; perhaps TRBD1 as D (6 bases). With 5 bases removed from V and 0 bases from J, the gap between germline ends came to 17 bases. Germline-derived CDR1 and CDR2 are SGHVS and FNYEAQ. The CDR3 is 16 amino acids. CDR3 in DNA: TGTGCCAGCAGCGCGCAGGGACATCTCAGCTCCTACGAGCAGTACTTC. Protein: CASSAQGHLSSYEQYF.

This clonotype showed up just a few times. The rearrangement joins TRBV20-1 to TRBJ1-3; no clear D. CDR1 is DFQATT and CDR2 is SNEGSKA in the germline V gene (reference sequence). V lost 3 bases to trimming and J lost 3 bases, with 15 bases between them. The CDR3 totals 15 residues. The chain's CDR3 is CSARQQKTFGNTIYF. CDR3 DNA sequence: TGCAGTGCTAGGCAACAAAAGACTTTTGGAAACACCATATATTTT.

The chain is built from TRBV2 and TRBJ2-3; TRBD2 is a possible D gene (6 bases). Between the trimmed V and J ends, which lost 4 bases and 8 bases, there was a span of 16 bases. Looked up from germline, CDR1 is SNHLY and CDR2 is FYNNEI. This CDR3 comprises 14 residues. The DNA of the CDR3 is TGTGCCAGCAGTGTGGAGACTAGTTCAGTTACGCAGTATTTT. Translating gives CASSVETSSVTQYF.

The J gene is TRBJ1-6, the V gene TRBV2; TRBD1 is a possible D gene (6 bases). Trimming pared 6 bases from V and 10 bases from J, leaving 16 bases between. CDR3 length: 14 amino acids. Germline-derived CDR1 and CDR2 are SNHLY and FYNNEI. CDR3 amino acids: CASRYEGEGSPLHF. The CDR3 nucleotides are TGTGCCAGCAGATACGAGGGGGAAGGGTCACCCCTCCACTTT.

This clonotype was found a few times. CDR3 DNA: TGTGCCAGCAGCTCCGACAGGGGGCGGGGAGCGGGCTACACCTTC. Translation gives CASSSDRGRGAGYTF. The chain uses TRBV7-2 and TRBJ1-2; 10 bases line up with TRBD1. V dropped 4 bases and J dropped 8; count of bases not matched to a gene: 10. Germline CDR1 is SGHTA and CDR2 is FQGNSA. This CDR3 is 15 amino acids long.

This chain joins TRBV10-1 and TRBJ1-5, with TRBD1 as a possible D gene (6 bases). The V gene lost 4 bases and the J gene lost 4 bases, with 20 bases spanning the gap. This CDR3 has 17 amino acids. Germline V gene sequence: CDR1 WNHNN, CDR2 SYGVQD (reference sequence). The CDR3: CASSGGGPGDGNQPQHF. CDR3 nucleotide sequence: TGCGCCAGCAGTGGGGGGGGGCCAGGAGATGGGAATCAGCCCCAGCATTTT.

This chain joins TRBV2 and TRBJ1-5, with 8 nucleotides matching TRBD1. The CDR3 contains 15 residues. V lost 6 bases to trimming and J lost 1 base; unmatched junction nucleotides: 5. CDR1 is SNHLY and CDR2 is FYNNEI in the germline V gene. CDR3 sequence reads: CASRSDRASNQPQHF. As DNA, the CDR3 is TGTGCCAGCAGATCGGACAGGGCGAGCAATCAGCCCCAGCATTTT.

The chain is built from TRBV5-1 and TRBJ1-1; 8 nucleotides agree with TRBD1. V lost 7 bases and J lost 1; bases outside the gene matches: 9. The CDR3 totals 15 residues. The germline V gene encodes CDR1 SGHRS and CDR2 YFSETQ. CDR3 in amino acids: CASSLTGTGNTEAFF. DNA of the CDR3: TGCGCCAGCTCCTTAACCGGGACAGGGAACACTGAAGCTTTCTTT.

The chain uses TRBV11-2 and TRBJ1-2; TRBD1 might be the D (6 bases). Germline CDR1 SGHAT, CDR2 FQNNGV. V was trimmed by 5 bases and J by 8 bases, leaving 18 bases between them. The CDR3 has 14 amino acids. This CDR3 is CASSHGTSYGGYTF. DNA for the CDR3: TGTGCCAGCAGCCACGGGACATCCTACGGGGGCTACACCTTC.

The genes are TRBV5-1 and TRBJ1-4; 9 bases match TRBD1. This CDR3 spans 15 amino acids. V gave up 2 bases and J gave up 5 bases; unmatched junction bases: 4. CDR1 and CDR2 from the germline V gene are SGHRS and YFSETQ. The CDR3 nucleotides read TGCGCCAGCAGCTTACGGACAGGGGAAAATGAAAAACTGTTTTTT. Translated: CASSLRTGENEKLFF. Supplemented by reference TRBV5-1 and TRBJ1-4, the full variable domain reads KAGVTQTPRYLIKTRGQQVTLSCSPISGHRSVSWYQQTPGQGLQFLFEYFSETQRNKGNFPGRFSGRQFSNSRSEMNVSTLELGDSALYLCASSLRTGENEKLFFGSGTQLSVL.

The chain has TRBV6-1 and TRBJ1-1; no definite D call. The length of the CDR3 is 10 residues. The germline gives CDR1 MNHNS, CDR2 SASEGT. Between the trimmed V and J ends, which lost 3 bases and 10 bases, there was a span of 6 bases. The CDR3 region is CASSEVVAFF. In DNA, the CDR3 is TGTGCCAGCAGTGAGGTGGTAGCTTTCTTT.

The chain recombines TRBV10-3 with TRBJ2-1; D is uncertain. This CDR3 has 11 amino acids. Germline CDR1 is ENHRY and CDR2 is SYGVKD. V lost 4 bases to trimming and J lost 9 bases, with 7 bases between them. The CDR3 coding sequence is TGTGCCATCAGTGGGGCCATTGAGCAGTTCTTC. It codes for CAISGAIEQFF.

The V gene is TRBV24-1, the J gene TRBJ2-5; 7 bases agree with TRBD1. V lost 4 bases and J lost 2; bases outside the gene matches: 9. In germline, CDR1 is KGHDR, CDR2 SFDVKD. This CDR3 has 16 residues. As DNA, the CDR3 is TGTGCCACCAGTGACCCAACGACAGGGCGGCAAGAGACCCAGTACTTC. It specifies CATSDPTTGRQETQYF.

The rearrangement joins TRBV11-2 to TRBJ1-1, with D maybe TRBD1 (5 bases). In germline, CDR1 is SGHAT, CDR2 FQNNGV. The CDR3 contains 13 residues. V was cut by 3 bases and J by 3 bases, with 8 bases left in between. This CDR3 reads CASSFTRDTEAFF. Written as DNA, the CDR3 is TGTGCCAGCAGCTTTACCAGGGACACTGAAGCTTTCTTT.

The chain combines TRBV5-1 with TRBJ2-2; D might be TRBD2 (5 bases). Trimming took off 0 bases at V and 5 bases at J, with 8 bases between the two ends. The germline V gene has CDR1 SGHRS and CDR2 YFSETQ. The CDR3 runs 14 residues. CDR3 DNA sequence: TGCGCCAGCAGCTTGGGTTCGGGGACCGGGGAGCTGTTTTTT. Its protein product is CASSLGSGTGELFF.

The chain joins TRBV20-1 to TRBJ1-1; D not certain. Trimming removed 3 bases at V and 0 bases at J, with 8 bases between. Germline CDR1 is DFQATT and CDR2 is SNEGSKA (reference sequence). The CDR3 length is 13 residues. The CDR3, as DNA: TGCAGTGCTAGTACAAGTATGAACACTGAAGCTTTCTTT. It translates to CSASTSMNTEAFF.

The rearrangement uses TRBV6-2 or TRBV6-3 and TRBJ1-1, with D maybe TRBD1 (5 bases). With 6 bases removed from V and 3 bases from J, the gap between germline ends came to 11 bases. The CDR3 runs 13 residues. Germline CDR1 MNHEY, CDR2 SVGEGT. The chain's CDR3 is CASSDSDYTEAFF. The CDR3 DNA reads as TGTGCCAGCAGCGACAGTGACTACACTGAAGCTTTCTTT.

The chain links TRBV20-1 to TRBJ2-2; 8 nucleotides match TRBD1. CDR1 and CDR2 (germline): DFQATT, SNEGSKA (reference sequence). This CDR3 comprises 13 residues. This chain's CDR3 is CSARGRTTGELFF. CDR3 DNA: TGCAGCGCCAGGGGGCGGACCACCGGGGAGCTGTTTTTT.

This clonotype turned up a few times. This chain joins TRBV20-1 and TRBJ1-5; TRBD1 might be the D (5 bases). The CDR3 extends over 12 amino acids. The V gene's germline CDR1 is DFQATT and CDR2 SNEGSKA (reference sequence). Trimming took off 2 bases at V and 5 bases at J, with 7 bases between the two ends. The CDR3 sequence is CSARQGDQPQHF. The CDR3 DNA reads as TGCAGTGCTAGACAGGGAGATCAGCCCCAGCATTTT.